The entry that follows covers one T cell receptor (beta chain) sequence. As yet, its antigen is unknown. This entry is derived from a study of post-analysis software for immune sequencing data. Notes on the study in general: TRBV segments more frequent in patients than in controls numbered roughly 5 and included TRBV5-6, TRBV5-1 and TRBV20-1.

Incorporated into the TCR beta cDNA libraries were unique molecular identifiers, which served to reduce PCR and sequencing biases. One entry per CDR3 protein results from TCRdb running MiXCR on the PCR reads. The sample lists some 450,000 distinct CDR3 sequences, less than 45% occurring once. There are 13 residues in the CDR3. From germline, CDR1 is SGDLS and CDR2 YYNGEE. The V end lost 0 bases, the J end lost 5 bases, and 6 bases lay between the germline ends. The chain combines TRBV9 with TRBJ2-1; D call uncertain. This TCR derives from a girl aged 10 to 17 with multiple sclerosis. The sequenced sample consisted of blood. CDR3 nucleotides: TGTGCCAGCAGCGTAGGGAGCCACAATGAGCAGTTCTTC. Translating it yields CASSVGSHNEQFF.